A selection of T cell receptor beta chains follows, all from one sample in a study of blood T cell repertoires in COVID-19. Sequenced by immunoSEQ multiplex PCR; TCRdb stores in-frame clones only, minus some. Of 190,000 or so clones listed, approximately 90% are singletons. What was sequenced was PBMCs or T cells enriched from blood (not recorded which). These TCRs come from a man aged 30-40 years who had recovered from COVID-19. Both conserved end residues are trimmed from each CDR3. The D gene is left open where the match is weak. Clone size is not always given. Where it is, it says once, few, many or a class for expanded clones.

-,-,TRBV12-3/TRBV12-4,ASSLALYEQY
few,TRBD1,TRBV19,ASSLNFRDRPYEQY
-,-,TRBV7-9,ASSQTGKDFFEKLF
-,-,TRBV5-6,ASSLAGNHYGYT
-,-,TRBV24-1,ATSLGGPSELQY
once,-,TRBV13,ASSSTDSYEQY
-,-,TRBV7-2,ASSFFLDEQF
-,TRBD1,TRBV4-1,ASSQDSGQGYEQY
few,TRBD1,TRBV27,ASSLLIPGQGFTEAF
-,TRBD1,TRBV5-4,ASRNTTGKETQY
-,-,TRBV11-2,ASSLVRGGYGYT